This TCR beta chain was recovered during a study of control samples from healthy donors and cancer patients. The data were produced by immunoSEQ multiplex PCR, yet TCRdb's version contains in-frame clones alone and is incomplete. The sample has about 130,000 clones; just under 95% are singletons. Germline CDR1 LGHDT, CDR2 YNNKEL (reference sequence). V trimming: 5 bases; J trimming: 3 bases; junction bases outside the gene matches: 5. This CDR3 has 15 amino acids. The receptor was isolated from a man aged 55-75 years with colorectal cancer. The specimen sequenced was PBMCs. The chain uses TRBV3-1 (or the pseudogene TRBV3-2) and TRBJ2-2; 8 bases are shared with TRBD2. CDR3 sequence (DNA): TGTGCCAGCAGCTCCGGGACTAGGGACACCGGGGAGCTGTTTTTT. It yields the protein CASSSGTRDTGELFF.